Each of the 28 T cell receptor beta chains below was sequenced from the same sample in a study of identical twins. MiXCR, applied by TCRdb to the 5' RACE reads, yields one record per CDR3 protein. This sample yields hundreds of thousands of distinct CDR3 sequences, of which roughly 6% are seen a single time; about 2% belongs to the top ten. The sequencing input was naive T cells sorted from blood. The receptors come from a man aged 18-30 years in good health.

This clonotype was detected many times. The gene calls are TRBV7-9 and TRBJ2-2; D gene uncertain. Germline CDR1 reads SEHNR; CDR2 reads FQNEAQ (reference sequence). The V end was cut by 2 bases, the J end by 6 bases, with 7 bases between. The CDR3 is made up of 13 amino acids. In DNA form, the CDR3 reads TGTGCCAGCAGCTTAATCGGTGCCGGGGAGCTGTTTTTT. Translation: CASSLIGAGELFF. Looking up the rest from reference TRBV7-9 and TRBJ2-2 gives the full variable domain: DTGVSQNPRHKITKRGQNVTFRCDPISEHNRLYWYRQTLGQGPEFLTYFQNEAQLEKSRLLSDRFSAERPKGSFSTLEIQRTEQGDSAMYLCASSLIGAGELFFGEGSRLTVL.

The chain carries TRBV6-1 and TRBJ2-7, with 14 nucleotides matching TRBD2. Germline CDR1 and CDR2: MNHNS and SASEGT. Trimming cost V 4 bases and J 6 bases; bases outside gene matches: 5. The CDR3 is made up of 15 amino acids. The CDR3 DNA reads TGTGCCAGCAGTGTGGGACTAGCGGGAGTCGCCGAGCAGTACGTC. Translating gives CASSVGLAGVAEQYV.

This clonotype was detected only a few times. The chain is built from TRBV18 and TRBJ1-1, with unresolved D. The CDR3 covers 14 residues. Germline V lookup: CDR1 KGHSH, CDR2 LQKENI. The V gene lost 2 bases and the J gene lost 2 bases, with 9 bases spanning the gap. Here the CDR3 DNA reads TGTGCCAGCTCACCAATAGGGATAAACACTGAAGCTTTCTTT. Its translation: CASSPIGINTEAFF. The variable domain in full, completed from reference TRBV18 and TRBJ1-1, reads NAGVMQNPRHLVRRRGQEARLRCSPMKGHSHVYWYRQLPEEGLKFMVYLQKENIIDESGMPKERFSAEFPKEGPSILRIQQVVRGDSAAYFCASSPIGINTEAFFGQGTRLTVV.

The chain is built from TRBV19 and TRBJ2-7; 10 nucleotides agree with TRBD2. This CDR3 is built from 13 residues. The V gene end was trimmed by 4 bases and the J gene end by 7 bases; junction bases not matched to a gene: 4. Germline V lookup: CDR1 LNHDA, CDR2 SQIVND (reference sequence). The CDR3 nucleotides are TGTGCCAGTAGTAGCGGACTAGCGGCGGAGCAGTACTTC. Translating it yields CASSSGLAAEQYF. Based on the CDR3 plus reference TRBV19 and TRBJ2-7, the full variable domain is DGGITQSPKYLFRKEGQNVTLSCEQNLNHDAMYWYRQDPGQGLRLIYYSQIVNDFQKGDIAEGYSVSREKKESFPLTVTSAQKNPTAFYLCASSSGLAAEQYFGPGTRLTVT.

This clonotype was detected ten times or more. V and J are TRBV27 and TRBJ2-1; no clear D. V lost 6 bases, J lost 7 bases, and 10 bases lay in between. This CDR3 spans 12 amino acids. Germline V gene sequence: CDR1 MNHEY, CDR2 SMNVEV (reference sequence). The CDR3, as DNA: TGTGCCAGCAGCCACCCCGGGAATGAGCAGTTCTTC. It codes for CASSHPGNEQFF.

Only a few counts were recorded for this clonotype. The chain employs TRBV5-1 and TRBJ2-6; possibly TRBD1 for D (5 bases). Per the germline V gene, CDR1 is SGHRS and CDR2 is YFSETQ. With 7 bases removed from V and 2 bases from J, the gap between germline ends came to 10 bases. This CDR3 contains 14 residues. In nucleotides, the CDR3 is TGCGCCAGCGGAGACAGCGCTGGGGCCAACGTCCTGACTTTC. Translated, it gives CASGDSAGANVLTF.

This chain uses TRBV4-3 with TRBJ2-7, with D hard to call. This CDR3 comprises 14 residues. Germline V lookup: CDR1 LGHNA, CDR2 YSLEER. V dropped 1 base and J dropped 6 bases, with 13 bases sitting between them. The CDR3 region has the DNA TGCGCCAGCAGCCAAGGGCTGACAACGGCCGAGCAGTACTTC. Its translation is CASSQGLTTAEQYF.

The genes are TRBV6-6 and TRBJ1-1; D is possibly TRBD1 (5 bases). The V gene's germline CDR1 is MNHNY and CDR2 SVGAGI (reference sequence). CDR3 length: 13 amino acids. Trimming took off 6 bases at V and 7 bases at J, with 15 bases between the two ends. CDR3 DNA sequence: TGTGCCAGCAGCAGTGGGACCGCCTGTGAAGCTTTCTTT. This encodes CASSSGTACEAFF.

This clonotype was observed at least ten times. The rearrangement joins TRBV12-3 or TRBV12-4 to TRBJ2-5; D possibly matches TRBD1 or TRBD2 (5 bases each). This CDR3 is built from 16 residues. Trimming took off 3 bases at V and 2 bases at J, with 16 bases between the two ends. The CDR3 DNA reads as TGTGCCAGCAGTTTGTTAGCCGGGACCCGGCAAGAGACCCAGTACTTC. This gives the protein CASSLLAGTRQETQYF.

V gene TRBV7-8 combines with J gene TRBJ2-1; D call uncertain. Germline V gives CDR1 SGHVS, CDR2 FQNEAQ. V dropped 1 base and J dropped 0 bases, with 10 bases sitting between them. This CDR3 has 16 amino acids. The CDR3 coding sequence is TGTGCCAGCAGCTTAGGTGGAGCTCGCTCCTACAATGAGCAGTTCTTC. It yields the protein CASSLGGARSYNEQFF.

The chain has TRBV5-1 and TRBJ1-5, with 9 positions matching TRBD1. CDR3 size: 15 residues. CDR1 and CDR2 from the germline V gene are SGHRS and YFSETQ. V was clipped by 3 bases and J by 4 bases; unmatched bases: 5. This CDR3 is CASSSGTGWNQPQHF. The CDR3 nucleotides read TGCGCCAGCAGCTCAGGGACAGGGTGGAATCAGCCCCAGCATTTT.

There are a few counts of this clonotype. This rearrangement joins TRBV7-2 to TRBJ2-3, with 8 positions matching TRBD2. This CDR3 has 16 residues. Germline-derived CDR1 and CDR2 are SGHTA and FQGNSA. J lost 8 bases, V lost 5 bases, and 15 bases had no gene match. CDR3 bases: TGTGCCAGCAGCCCTTACGGGACTAGGAGTAGTGCTACGCAGTATTTT. Translation: CASSPYGTRSSATQYF.

This clonotype was seen repeatedly, ten times or more. The rearrangement links TRBV2 to TRBJ2-7, with D unresolved. Germline V gene data show CDR1 as SNHLY and CDR2 as FYNNEI. This CDR3 has 12 amino acids. V was pared by 0 bases and J by 10 bases, with 10 bases between. CDR3 in DNA: TGTGCCAGCAGTGAAGCGATCGGGTCCCAGTACGTC. It specifies CASSEAIGSQYV.

This clonotype was counted many times. V gene TRBV10-3 combines with J gene TRBJ2-3; a weak D match, TRBD2 (5 bases). Germline-derived CDR1 and CDR2 are ENHRY and SYGVKD. The CDR3 spans 12 residues. V was pared by 8 bases and J by 7 bases, with 13 bases between. CDR3 DNA: TGTGCCATCTCCGGACTCGACTATACGCAGTATTTT. Translation gives CAISGLDYTQYF.

This clonotype was seen only a few times. This chain uses TRBV27 with TRBJ1-2; 8 nucleotides align to TRBD1. V shed 3 bases and J 3 bases; nucleotides not matched to a gene: 6. This CDR3 region has 15 residues. The V gene's germline CDR1 is MNHEY and CDR2 SMNVEV (reference sequence). CDR3: CASSFQGARDYGYTF. CDR3 nucleotide sequence: TGTGCCAGCAGTTTCCAGGGGGCGCGGGACTATGGCTACACCTTC.

In its sample, this clonotype was seen many times. J is TRBJ2-2 and V is TRBV12-3 or TRBV12-4; 7 bases map to TRBD1. V dropped 5 bases and J dropped 0; count of bases not matched to a gene: 3. This CDR3 contains 15 residues. CDR3 sequence reads: CASSTGVTNTGELFF. The CDR3 DNA sequence: TGTGCCAGCAGTACAGGGGTCACGAACACCGGGGAGCTGTTTTTT.

The V and J genes are TRBV19 and TRBJ2-5; D is undetermined. V dropped 1 base and J dropped 3 bases, with 6 bases sitting between them. This CDR3 contains 13 residues. Germline V CDR1 and CDR2: LNHDA, SQIVND (reference sequence). In DNA form, the CDR3 reads TGTGCCAGTAGTATAGGCAGCGAAGAGACCCAGTACTTC. It yields the protein CASSIGSEETQYF.

This clonotype was detected only a few times. V usage is TRBV7-9 and J usage is TRBJ2-3; the match to TRBD2 covers 8 bases. V was pared by 5 bases and J by 4 bases, with 8 bases of the junction left unmatched. Germline V lookup: CDR1 SEHNR, CDR2 FQNEAQ (reference sequence). This CDR3 has 15 residues. The CDR3 coding sequence is TGTGCCAGCAGCATTAGCGGGATAGCTGCAGATACGCAGTATTTT. Residues: CASSISGIAADTQYF.

This clonotype was found many times. The genes are TRBV10-3 and TRBJ2-3, with a tentative D call TRBD2 (5 bases). Germline CDR1 ENHRY, CDR2 SYGVKD. V shed 11 bases and J shed 2 bases, with 17 bases lying between them. This CDR3 has 14 residues. CDR3 DNA sequence: TGTGCCCTTCGAGCGGAGGCCCCCACAGATACGCAGTATTTT. It translates to CALRAEAPTDTQYF.

At least ten counts were recorded for this clonotype. The chain employs TRBV3-1 and TRBJ2-5, with D unclear. This CDR3 region has 13 residues. CDR1 is LGHDT, CDR2 YNNKEL, per germline (reference sequence). V lost 1 base, J lost 4 bases, and 7 bases lay in between. Here the CDR3 reads CASSQGRRETQYF. The CDR3 DNA reads as TGTGCCAGCAGCCAAGGCAGGAGAGAGACCCAGTACTTC.

This clonotype was picked up many times. The gene calls are TRBV20-1 and TRBJ2-2, with unresolved D. Germline V gene lookup returns CDR1 DFQATT and CDR2 SNEGSKA (reference sequence). This CDR3 region has 12 residues. V gave up 2 bases and J gave up 5 bases, with 6 bases separating them. CDR3: CSARIMTGELFF. The CDR3 nucleotides read TGCAGTGCTAGAATAATGACCGGGGAGCTGTTTTTT.

This clonotype was detected ten times or more. The rearrangement joins TRBV12-3 or TRBV12-4 to TRBJ2-1; 7 nucleotides line up with TRBD2. V was pared by 8 bases and J by 5 bases, with 9 bases of the junction left unmatched. This CDR3 region has 14 residues. CDR3 DNA: TGTGCCAGCTGGGGGGGAAGGTGGAACAATGAGCAGTTCTTC. Residues: CASWGGRWNNEQFF.

This clonotype occurred many times. V and J are TRBV12-3 or TRBV12-4 and TRBJ1-5; D is uncertain. The CDR3 totals 14 residues. Trimming removed 2 bases from V and 2 bases from J, with 7 bases in between. As DNA, the CDR3 is TGTGCCAGCAGTTTATCGGCAGGCAATCAGCCCCAGCATTTT. Protein product: CASSLSAGNQPQHF.

This clonotype has at least ten counts. V is TRBV20-1 and J is TRBJ2-1; 14 nucleotides match TRBD2. Germline CDR1 is DFQATT and CDR2 is SNEGSKA (reference sequence). The CDR3 runs to 18 residues. V lost 6 bases to trimming and J lost 3 bases; unmatched junction nucleotides: 13. For the CDR3, the DNA is TGCAGTGCCCCACCCGGGACTAGCGGGAGACTCCTCTACAATGAGCAGTTCTTC. This sequence encodes CSAPPGTSGRLLYNEQFF.

This clonotype has just a few counts. The CDR3 reads CASSSPLKTAYQETQYF. The CDR3 DNA reads as TGTGCCAGCAGCTCGCCTCTTAAGACAGCGTACCAAGAGACCCAGTACTTC. The chain has TRBV11-2 and TRBJ2-5; weak D call: TRBD1 (5 bases). The CDR3 extends over 17 amino acids. Germline CDR1 is SGHAT and CDR2 is FQNNGV. V was cut by 4 bases and J by 0 bases, with 18 bases left in between.

The V and J genes are TRBV29-1 and TRBJ2-6, with 13 bases aligning to TRBD2. This CDR3 contains 16 residues. The J segment lost 2 bases and the V segment lost 4 bases, leaving 2 bases of the junction unmatched. CDR1 and CDR2 (germline): SQVTM, ANQGSEA. The CDR3 loop is CSVVGLAGAGANVLTF. CDR3 bases: TGCAGCGTTGTAGGACTAGCGGGAGCTGGGGCCAACGTCCTGACTTTC. Full variable domain (rest looked up from reference TRBV29-1 and TRBJ2-6): SAVISQKPSRDICQRGTSLTIQCQVDSQVTMMFWYRQQPGQSLTLIATANQGSEATYESGFVIDKFPISRPNLTFSTLTVSNMSPEDSSIYLCSVVGLAGAGANVLTFGAGSRLTVL.

Only a few counts were recorded for this clonotype. The chain combines TRBV20-1 with TRBJ1-6; perhaps TRBD1 as D (6 bases). Trimming pared 1 base from V and 0 bases from J, leaving 16 bases between. From germline, CDR1 is DFQATT and CDR2 SNEGSKA (reference sequence). CDR3 size: 18 residues. The CDR3 nucleotides read TGCAGTGCTAGAGTTCCCACAGGGCTTAGCTCCTATAATTCACCCCTCCACTTT. It is translated as CSARVPTGLSSYNSPLHF.

At least ten counts were recorded for this clonotype. This rearrangement joins TRBV12-3 or TRBV12-4 to TRBJ1-4; D is uncertain. The CDR3 runs to 13 residues. V was shortened by 5 bases and J by 6 bases, with 10 bases between the two germline ends. The CDR3 DNA is TGTGCCAGCAGTAACGACGGAGATGAAAAACTGTTTTTT. It is translated as CASSNDGDEKLFF.